The present entry profiles one T cell receptor beta chain with its context. Antigen unknown. CDR1 and CDR2 from the germline V gene are SEHNR and FQNEAQ (reference sequence). The CDR3 consists of 17 residues. J lost 4 bases, V lost 5 bases, and 10 bases had no gene match. The data were obtained in a study of T-cell memory formation after mild COVID-19. Study summary: Across donors, TCR clusters were largely donor specific. Findings of the study overall: Whether second-wave clones peaking at day 37 were SARS-CoV-2 specific went unconfirmed. Mostly located in CM and EM were contracting CD4+ clones, with contracting CD8+ clones located in EMRA.

Each CDR3 protein is one row after TCRdb ran MiXCR on the 5' RACE reads. The table shows 210,000 or so distinct CDR3 sequences, with more than 9% occurring only once. V gene TRBV7-9 combines with J gene TRBJ1-5; TRBD1 aligns across 11 bases. The TCR sequence derives from a man younger than 30 who had mild COVID-19 (a few samples of this study predate the infection). Cell type and time point are not known. Sequencing input: PBMCs or a T cell subset sorted from them (not recorded which). The CDR3 DNA reads TGTGCCAGCAGCCAAGAGGGGGACAGGGGGAAGAATCAGCCCCAGCATTTT. Translating it yields CASSQEGDRGKNQPQHF. Complete variable domain (other parts from reference TRBV7-9 and TRBJ1-5): DTGVSQNPRHKITKRGQNVTFRCDPISEHNRLYWYRQTLGQGPEFLTYFQNEAQLEKSRLLSDRFSAERPKGSFSTLEIQRTEQGDSAMYLCASSQEGDRGKNQPQHFGDGTRLSIL.